A selection of T cell receptor beta chains follows, all from one sample in a study of T cell repertoires in cytomegalovirus infection. These TCRs' antigens remain unknown. TCRdb ran MiXCR on the reads and lists one entry per CDR3 protein. The profile shows 600,000 to 700,000 distinct CDR3 sequences, 30% to 35% of them singletons. Source: cultured PBMCs, taken from culture after CMV antigen stimulation. Receptors originate from a human donor in good health (CMV status not recorded). Some clones in this sample may be carry-over from other donors' samples. Each CDR3 is given with its conserved first and last residue. The D gene is left open where the match is weak. A clone size is listed for some rows: how often the clone was seen (once, few, many), or a class if it is expanded.

V: TRBV7-2; J: TRBJ2-7; size: many; D: TRBD2; CDR3: CASSQGWGGEQYF; DNA: TGTGCCAGCAGCCAGGGATGGGGGGGCGAGCAGTACTTC
V: TRBV7-6; J: TRBJ1-3; size: few; D: .; CDR3: CASSPSPGNTIYF; DNA: TGTGCCAGCAGCCCATCGCCAGGAAACACCATATATTTT
V: TRBV20-1; J: TRBJ2-3; size: .; D: TRBD2; CDR3: CSAHPPNGAGESTDTQYF; DNA: TGCAGTGCACATCCCCCAAATGGAGCGGGGGAATCCACAGATACGCAGTATTTT
V: TRBV7-2; J: TRBJ2-4; size: few; D: TRBD1; CDR3: CASSHSLTTGRVGNIQYF; DNA: TGTGCCAGCAGCCATAGCCTCACGACAGGGCGAGTGGGAAACATTCAGTACTTC
V: TRBV20-1; J: TRBJ1-1; size: .; D: .; CDR3: CSAQSGGMNTEAFF; DNA: TGCAGTGCCCAATCTGGGGGAATGAACACTGAAGCTTTCTTT
V: TRBV10-3; J: TRBJ2-1; size: few; D: TRBD2; CDR3: CASQPRASGSSYNEQFF; DNA: TGTGCCTCACAGCCAAGGGCTAGCGGCAGCTCCTACAATGAGCAGTTCTTC
V: TRBV11-2; J: TRBJ1-1; size: .; D: .; CDR3: CASSPPEWFSITEAFF; DNA: TGTGCCAGCAGCCCACCAGAGTGGTTTTCGATCACTGAAGCTTTCTTT
V: TRBV14; J: TRBJ2-3; size: .; D: .; CDR3: CASSQVGSVNTDTQYF; DNA: TGTGCCAGCAGCCAAGTAGGGAGTGTGAACACAGATACGCAGTATTTT
V: TRBV7-9; J: TRBJ1-1; size: .; D: .; CDR3: CASSPPFTLTMDTEAFF; DNA: TGTGCCAGCAGCCCGCCGTTCACATTGACCATGGACACTGAAGCTTTCTTT
V: TRBV5-1; J: TRBJ2-1; size: .; D: .; CDR3: CASSLNVAGYDEQFF; DNA: TGCGCCAGCAGCTTGAACGTGGCAGGGTATGATGAGCAGTTCTTC
V: TRBV5-3; J: TRBJ2-1; size: few; D: TRBD2; CDR3: CASSTPGLVYRVF; DNA: TGTGCCAGCAGTACCCCGGGACTAGTTTATAGAGTCTTC
V: TRBV5-8; J: TRBJ1-4; size: .; D: .; CDR3: CASSFPEAREKLFF; DNA: TGTGCCAGCAGCTTCCCCGAGGCTCGTGAAAAACTGTTTTTT
V: TRBV12-3/TRBV12-4; J: TRBJ2-7; size: .; D: TRBD2; CDR3: CASSSTSGYTYEQYF; DNA: TGTGCCAGCAGTTCCACTAGCGGGTATACCTACGAGCAGTACTTC
V: TRBV12-3/TRBV12-4; J: TRBJ1-1; size: few; D: .; CDR3: CASSFIGRGLTEAFF; DNA: TGTGCCAGCAGTTTTATCGGCAGGGGTCTCACTGAAGCTTTCTTT
V: TRBV25-1; J: TRBJ2-3; size: .; D: .; CDR3: CASSEGGHYTDTQYF; DNA: TGTGCCAGCAGTGAAGGGGGGCACTACACAGATACGCAGTATTTT
V: TRBV3-1; J: TRBJ2-5; size: .; D: .; CDR3: CASSFGRYPETQYF; DNA: TGTGCCAGCAGCTTCGGACGGTACCCGGAGACCCAGTACTTC
V: TRBV7-2; J: TRBJ1-3; size: few; D: .; CDR3: CASSLVGTVSSGNTIYF; DNA: TGTGCCAGCAGCTTAGTAGGGACCGTCAGCTCTGGAAACACCATATATTTT
V: TRBV27; J: TRBJ1-2; size: once; D: .; CDR3: CASSFSDSTPNYGYTF; DNA: TGTGCCAGCAGTTTTTCCGACAGTACCCCAAACTATGGCTACACCTTC
V: TRBV12-3/TRBV12-4; J: TRBJ1-1; size: few; D: .; CDR3: CASSLEGPGEAFF; DNA: TGTGCCAGCAGTTTAGAGGGGCCCGGTGAAGCTTTCTTT
V: TRBV4-1; J: TRBJ2-4; size: once; D: .; CDR3: CASSQVGGKNIQYF; DNA: TGCGCCAGCAGCCAAGTTGGGGGAAAGAACATTCAGTACTTC
V: TRBV7-2; J: TRBJ2-5; size: many; D: TRBD1; CDR3: CASSLEAGGARETQYF; DNA: TGTGCCAGCAGCTTAGAAGCAGGGGGCGCAAGGGAGACCCAGTACTTC
V: TRBV7-2; J: TRBJ2-1; size: few; D: .; CDR3: CASSSGWNEQFF; DNA: TGTGCCAGCAGCTCCGGGTGGAATGAGCAGTTCTTC
V: TRBV19; J: TRBJ2-1; size: .; D: .; CDR3: CASSAAYEQFF; DNA: TGTGCCAGTAGTGCCGCCTATGAGCAGTTCTTC
V: TRBV6-1; J: TRBJ2-1; size: .; D: TRBD2; CDR3: CASSERRLAGYRNEQFF; DNA: TGTGCCAGCAGTGAGCGGCGCCTAGCGGGATATCGGAATGAGCAGTTCTTC
V: TRBV12-3/TRBV12-4; J: TRBJ1-2; size: .; D: .; CDR3: CATQDNYGYTF; DNA: TGTGCCACCCAGGATAACTATGGCTACACCTTC